This record concerns one T cell receptor (beta chain) sequence. As yet, its antigen is unknown. CDR1 is MNHEY and CDR2 is SVGAGI in the germline V gene. Trimming removed 6 bases from V and 5 bases from J; junction bases left unmatched: 9. CDR3 length: 15 residues. The sample belongs to a study of blood T cells in healthy people across ages. Study results and limitations: PBMCs that were unsorted prevented a conclusive naive versus antigen-experienced comparison.

For the second PCR, which ran for about 7 to 12 cycles, a sample-barcoded 5' primer and a J-beta primer mix were used. Each single sample gave us at least 3 million CDR3-containing paired-end reads. In TCRdb, the 5' RACE reads were re-called with MiXCR into one record per CDR3 protein. The sample consists of about a million distinct CDR3 sequences, around two fifths of them appearing once. The chain couples TRBV6-5 to TRBJ1-3; the match to TRBD1 covers 8 bases. The source is a man younger than 35 in good health. Sequencing used blood. The CDR3 region has the DNA TGTGCCAGCAGGGACCCGGACAGGGTCAGAAACACCATATATTTT. The encoded protein is CASRDPDRVRNTIYF.